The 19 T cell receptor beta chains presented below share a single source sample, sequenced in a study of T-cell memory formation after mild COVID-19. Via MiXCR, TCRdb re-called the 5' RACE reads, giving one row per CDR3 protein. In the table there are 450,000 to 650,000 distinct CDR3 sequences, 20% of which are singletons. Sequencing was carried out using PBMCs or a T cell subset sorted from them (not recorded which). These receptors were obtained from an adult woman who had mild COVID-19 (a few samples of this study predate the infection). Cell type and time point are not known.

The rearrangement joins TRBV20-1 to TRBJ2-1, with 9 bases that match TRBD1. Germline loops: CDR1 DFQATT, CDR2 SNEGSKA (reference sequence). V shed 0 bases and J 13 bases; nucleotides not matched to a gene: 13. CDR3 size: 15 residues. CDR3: CSARDISGTGFGQFF. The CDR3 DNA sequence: TGCAGTGCTAGAGACATCTCCGGGACAGGGTTTGGCCAGTTCTTC.

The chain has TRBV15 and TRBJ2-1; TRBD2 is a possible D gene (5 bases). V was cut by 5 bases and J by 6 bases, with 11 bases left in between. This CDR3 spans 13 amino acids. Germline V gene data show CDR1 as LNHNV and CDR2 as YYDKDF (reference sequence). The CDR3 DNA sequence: TGTGCCACCAGCGCCAGGACTCTCAATGAGCAGTTCTTC. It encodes CATSARTLNEQFF.

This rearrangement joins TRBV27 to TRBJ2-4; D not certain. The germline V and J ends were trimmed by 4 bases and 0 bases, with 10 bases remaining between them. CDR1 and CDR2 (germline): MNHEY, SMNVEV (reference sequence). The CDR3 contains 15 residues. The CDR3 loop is CASSSVGRAKNIQYF. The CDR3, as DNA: TGTGCCAGCAGTTCTGTCGGCAGAGCCAAAAACATTCAGTACTTC.

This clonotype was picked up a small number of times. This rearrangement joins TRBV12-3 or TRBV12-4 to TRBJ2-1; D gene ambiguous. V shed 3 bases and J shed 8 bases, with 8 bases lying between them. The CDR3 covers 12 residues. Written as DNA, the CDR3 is TGTGCCAGCAGTTTTCCCGGGTATGAGCAGTTCTTC. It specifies CASSFPGYEQFF.

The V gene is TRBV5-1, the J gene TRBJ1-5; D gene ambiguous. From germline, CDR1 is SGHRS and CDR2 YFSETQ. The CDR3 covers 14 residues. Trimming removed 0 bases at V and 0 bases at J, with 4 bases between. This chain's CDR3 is CASSLDPSNQPQHF. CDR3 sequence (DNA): TGCGCCAGCAGCTTGGACCCTAGCAATCAGCCCCAGCATTTT.

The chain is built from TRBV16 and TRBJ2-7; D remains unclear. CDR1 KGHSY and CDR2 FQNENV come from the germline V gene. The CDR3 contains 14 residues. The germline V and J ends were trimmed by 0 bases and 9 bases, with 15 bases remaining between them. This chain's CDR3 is CASSQSGQAGGQYF. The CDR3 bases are TGTGCCAGCAGCCAATCAGGGCAGGCTGGCGGGCAGTACTTC.

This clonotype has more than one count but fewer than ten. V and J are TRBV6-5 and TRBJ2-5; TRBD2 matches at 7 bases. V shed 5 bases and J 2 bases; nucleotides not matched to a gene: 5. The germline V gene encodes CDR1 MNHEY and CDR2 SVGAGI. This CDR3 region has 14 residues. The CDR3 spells CASSGLGSQETQYF. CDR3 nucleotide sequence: TGTGCCAGCAGTGGACTAGGATCTCAAGAGACCCAGTACTTC.

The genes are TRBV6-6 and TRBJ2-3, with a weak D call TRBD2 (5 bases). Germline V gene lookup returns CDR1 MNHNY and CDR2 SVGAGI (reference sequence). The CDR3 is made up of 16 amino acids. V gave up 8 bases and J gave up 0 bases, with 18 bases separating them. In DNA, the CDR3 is TGTGCCAGCTCACATCACCTAGCAACTAGCACAGATACGCAGTATTTT. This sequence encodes CASSHHLATSTDTQYF.

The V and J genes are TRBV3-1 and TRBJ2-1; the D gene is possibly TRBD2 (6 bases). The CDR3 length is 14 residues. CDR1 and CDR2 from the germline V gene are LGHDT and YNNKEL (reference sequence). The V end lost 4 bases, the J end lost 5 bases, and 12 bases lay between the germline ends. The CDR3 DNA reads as TGTGCCAGCAGCCCCCTCGGGAGTAACAATGAGCAGTTCTTC. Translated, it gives CASSPLGSNNEQFF.

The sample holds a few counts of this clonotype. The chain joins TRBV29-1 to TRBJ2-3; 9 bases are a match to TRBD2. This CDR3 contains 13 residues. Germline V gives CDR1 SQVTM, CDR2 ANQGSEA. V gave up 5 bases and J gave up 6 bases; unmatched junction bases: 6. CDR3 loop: CSVQASGADTQYF. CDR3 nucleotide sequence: TGCAGCGTTCAGGCTAGCGGGGCTGATACGCAGTATTTT.

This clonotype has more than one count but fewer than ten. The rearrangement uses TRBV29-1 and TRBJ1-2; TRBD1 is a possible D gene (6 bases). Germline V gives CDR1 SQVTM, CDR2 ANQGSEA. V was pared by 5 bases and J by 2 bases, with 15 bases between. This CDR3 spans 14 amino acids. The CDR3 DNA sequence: TGCAGCGTTTTCACAGGGTCGCGGAACTATGGCTACACCTTC. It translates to CSVFTGSRNYGYTF.

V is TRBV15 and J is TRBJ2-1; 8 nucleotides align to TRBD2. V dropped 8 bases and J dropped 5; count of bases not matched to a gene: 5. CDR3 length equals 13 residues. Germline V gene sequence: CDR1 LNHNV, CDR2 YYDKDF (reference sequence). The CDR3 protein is CATLFSGDNEQFF. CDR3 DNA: TGTGCCACCCTTTTTAGCGGGGACAATGAGCAGTTCTTC. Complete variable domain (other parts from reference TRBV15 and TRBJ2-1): DAMVIQNPRYQVTQFGKPVTLSCSQTLNHNVMYWYQQKSSQAPKLLFHYYDKDFNNEADTPDNFQSRRPNTSFCFLDIRSPGLGDTAMYLCATLFSGDNEQFFGPGTRLTVL.

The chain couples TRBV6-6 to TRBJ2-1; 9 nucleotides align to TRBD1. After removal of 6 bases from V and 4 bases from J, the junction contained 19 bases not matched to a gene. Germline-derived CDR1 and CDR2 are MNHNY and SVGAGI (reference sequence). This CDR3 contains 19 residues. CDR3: CASRGMDRGPSGGYNEQFF. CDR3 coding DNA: TGTGCCAGCAGGGGGATGGACAGGGGACCTAGCGGAGGATACAATGAGCAGTTCTTC.

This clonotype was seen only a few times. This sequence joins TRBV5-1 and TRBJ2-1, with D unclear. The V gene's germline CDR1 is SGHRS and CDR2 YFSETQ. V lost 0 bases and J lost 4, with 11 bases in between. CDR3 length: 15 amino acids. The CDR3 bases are TGCGCCAGCAGCTTGGTCCCGTCCCTGTACAATGAGCAGTTCTTC. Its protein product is CASSLVPSLYNEQFF.

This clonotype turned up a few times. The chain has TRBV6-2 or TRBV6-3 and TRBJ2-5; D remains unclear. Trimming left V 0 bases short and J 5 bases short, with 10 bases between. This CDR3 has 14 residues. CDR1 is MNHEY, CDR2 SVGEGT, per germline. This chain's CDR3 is CASSYSSFGETQYF. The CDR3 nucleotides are TGTGCCAGCAGTTACTCGAGCTTCGGGGAGACCCAGTACTTC.

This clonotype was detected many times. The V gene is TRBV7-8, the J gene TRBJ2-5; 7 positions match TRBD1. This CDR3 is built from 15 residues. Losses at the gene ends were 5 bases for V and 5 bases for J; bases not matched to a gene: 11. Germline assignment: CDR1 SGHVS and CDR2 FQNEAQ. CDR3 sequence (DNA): TGTGCCAGCAGCACCTGGACAGGAGGTGTGGAGACCCAGTACTTC. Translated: CASSTWTGGVETQYF.

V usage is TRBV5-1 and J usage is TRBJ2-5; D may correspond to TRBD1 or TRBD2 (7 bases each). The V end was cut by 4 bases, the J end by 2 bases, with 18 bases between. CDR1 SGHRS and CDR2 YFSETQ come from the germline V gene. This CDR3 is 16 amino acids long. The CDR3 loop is CASSPQPGGGQETQYF. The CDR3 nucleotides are TGCGCCAGCAGCCCCCAACCAGGGGGGGGACAAGAGACCCAGTACTTC.

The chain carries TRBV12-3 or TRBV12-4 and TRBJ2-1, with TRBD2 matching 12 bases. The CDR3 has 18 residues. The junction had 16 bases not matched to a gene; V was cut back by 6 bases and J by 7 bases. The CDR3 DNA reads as TGTGCCAGCAGGACACCGGGACTAGCGGGTACCCTCCGGAATGAGCAGTTCTTC. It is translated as CASRTPGLAGTLRNEQFF.

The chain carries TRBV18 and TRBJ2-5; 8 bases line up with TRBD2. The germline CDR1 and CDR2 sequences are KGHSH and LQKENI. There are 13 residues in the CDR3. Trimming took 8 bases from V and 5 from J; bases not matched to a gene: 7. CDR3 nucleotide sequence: TGTGCCAGCCTCCGTGGCGGGAGGGAGACCCAGTACTTC. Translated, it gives CASLRGGRETQYF.